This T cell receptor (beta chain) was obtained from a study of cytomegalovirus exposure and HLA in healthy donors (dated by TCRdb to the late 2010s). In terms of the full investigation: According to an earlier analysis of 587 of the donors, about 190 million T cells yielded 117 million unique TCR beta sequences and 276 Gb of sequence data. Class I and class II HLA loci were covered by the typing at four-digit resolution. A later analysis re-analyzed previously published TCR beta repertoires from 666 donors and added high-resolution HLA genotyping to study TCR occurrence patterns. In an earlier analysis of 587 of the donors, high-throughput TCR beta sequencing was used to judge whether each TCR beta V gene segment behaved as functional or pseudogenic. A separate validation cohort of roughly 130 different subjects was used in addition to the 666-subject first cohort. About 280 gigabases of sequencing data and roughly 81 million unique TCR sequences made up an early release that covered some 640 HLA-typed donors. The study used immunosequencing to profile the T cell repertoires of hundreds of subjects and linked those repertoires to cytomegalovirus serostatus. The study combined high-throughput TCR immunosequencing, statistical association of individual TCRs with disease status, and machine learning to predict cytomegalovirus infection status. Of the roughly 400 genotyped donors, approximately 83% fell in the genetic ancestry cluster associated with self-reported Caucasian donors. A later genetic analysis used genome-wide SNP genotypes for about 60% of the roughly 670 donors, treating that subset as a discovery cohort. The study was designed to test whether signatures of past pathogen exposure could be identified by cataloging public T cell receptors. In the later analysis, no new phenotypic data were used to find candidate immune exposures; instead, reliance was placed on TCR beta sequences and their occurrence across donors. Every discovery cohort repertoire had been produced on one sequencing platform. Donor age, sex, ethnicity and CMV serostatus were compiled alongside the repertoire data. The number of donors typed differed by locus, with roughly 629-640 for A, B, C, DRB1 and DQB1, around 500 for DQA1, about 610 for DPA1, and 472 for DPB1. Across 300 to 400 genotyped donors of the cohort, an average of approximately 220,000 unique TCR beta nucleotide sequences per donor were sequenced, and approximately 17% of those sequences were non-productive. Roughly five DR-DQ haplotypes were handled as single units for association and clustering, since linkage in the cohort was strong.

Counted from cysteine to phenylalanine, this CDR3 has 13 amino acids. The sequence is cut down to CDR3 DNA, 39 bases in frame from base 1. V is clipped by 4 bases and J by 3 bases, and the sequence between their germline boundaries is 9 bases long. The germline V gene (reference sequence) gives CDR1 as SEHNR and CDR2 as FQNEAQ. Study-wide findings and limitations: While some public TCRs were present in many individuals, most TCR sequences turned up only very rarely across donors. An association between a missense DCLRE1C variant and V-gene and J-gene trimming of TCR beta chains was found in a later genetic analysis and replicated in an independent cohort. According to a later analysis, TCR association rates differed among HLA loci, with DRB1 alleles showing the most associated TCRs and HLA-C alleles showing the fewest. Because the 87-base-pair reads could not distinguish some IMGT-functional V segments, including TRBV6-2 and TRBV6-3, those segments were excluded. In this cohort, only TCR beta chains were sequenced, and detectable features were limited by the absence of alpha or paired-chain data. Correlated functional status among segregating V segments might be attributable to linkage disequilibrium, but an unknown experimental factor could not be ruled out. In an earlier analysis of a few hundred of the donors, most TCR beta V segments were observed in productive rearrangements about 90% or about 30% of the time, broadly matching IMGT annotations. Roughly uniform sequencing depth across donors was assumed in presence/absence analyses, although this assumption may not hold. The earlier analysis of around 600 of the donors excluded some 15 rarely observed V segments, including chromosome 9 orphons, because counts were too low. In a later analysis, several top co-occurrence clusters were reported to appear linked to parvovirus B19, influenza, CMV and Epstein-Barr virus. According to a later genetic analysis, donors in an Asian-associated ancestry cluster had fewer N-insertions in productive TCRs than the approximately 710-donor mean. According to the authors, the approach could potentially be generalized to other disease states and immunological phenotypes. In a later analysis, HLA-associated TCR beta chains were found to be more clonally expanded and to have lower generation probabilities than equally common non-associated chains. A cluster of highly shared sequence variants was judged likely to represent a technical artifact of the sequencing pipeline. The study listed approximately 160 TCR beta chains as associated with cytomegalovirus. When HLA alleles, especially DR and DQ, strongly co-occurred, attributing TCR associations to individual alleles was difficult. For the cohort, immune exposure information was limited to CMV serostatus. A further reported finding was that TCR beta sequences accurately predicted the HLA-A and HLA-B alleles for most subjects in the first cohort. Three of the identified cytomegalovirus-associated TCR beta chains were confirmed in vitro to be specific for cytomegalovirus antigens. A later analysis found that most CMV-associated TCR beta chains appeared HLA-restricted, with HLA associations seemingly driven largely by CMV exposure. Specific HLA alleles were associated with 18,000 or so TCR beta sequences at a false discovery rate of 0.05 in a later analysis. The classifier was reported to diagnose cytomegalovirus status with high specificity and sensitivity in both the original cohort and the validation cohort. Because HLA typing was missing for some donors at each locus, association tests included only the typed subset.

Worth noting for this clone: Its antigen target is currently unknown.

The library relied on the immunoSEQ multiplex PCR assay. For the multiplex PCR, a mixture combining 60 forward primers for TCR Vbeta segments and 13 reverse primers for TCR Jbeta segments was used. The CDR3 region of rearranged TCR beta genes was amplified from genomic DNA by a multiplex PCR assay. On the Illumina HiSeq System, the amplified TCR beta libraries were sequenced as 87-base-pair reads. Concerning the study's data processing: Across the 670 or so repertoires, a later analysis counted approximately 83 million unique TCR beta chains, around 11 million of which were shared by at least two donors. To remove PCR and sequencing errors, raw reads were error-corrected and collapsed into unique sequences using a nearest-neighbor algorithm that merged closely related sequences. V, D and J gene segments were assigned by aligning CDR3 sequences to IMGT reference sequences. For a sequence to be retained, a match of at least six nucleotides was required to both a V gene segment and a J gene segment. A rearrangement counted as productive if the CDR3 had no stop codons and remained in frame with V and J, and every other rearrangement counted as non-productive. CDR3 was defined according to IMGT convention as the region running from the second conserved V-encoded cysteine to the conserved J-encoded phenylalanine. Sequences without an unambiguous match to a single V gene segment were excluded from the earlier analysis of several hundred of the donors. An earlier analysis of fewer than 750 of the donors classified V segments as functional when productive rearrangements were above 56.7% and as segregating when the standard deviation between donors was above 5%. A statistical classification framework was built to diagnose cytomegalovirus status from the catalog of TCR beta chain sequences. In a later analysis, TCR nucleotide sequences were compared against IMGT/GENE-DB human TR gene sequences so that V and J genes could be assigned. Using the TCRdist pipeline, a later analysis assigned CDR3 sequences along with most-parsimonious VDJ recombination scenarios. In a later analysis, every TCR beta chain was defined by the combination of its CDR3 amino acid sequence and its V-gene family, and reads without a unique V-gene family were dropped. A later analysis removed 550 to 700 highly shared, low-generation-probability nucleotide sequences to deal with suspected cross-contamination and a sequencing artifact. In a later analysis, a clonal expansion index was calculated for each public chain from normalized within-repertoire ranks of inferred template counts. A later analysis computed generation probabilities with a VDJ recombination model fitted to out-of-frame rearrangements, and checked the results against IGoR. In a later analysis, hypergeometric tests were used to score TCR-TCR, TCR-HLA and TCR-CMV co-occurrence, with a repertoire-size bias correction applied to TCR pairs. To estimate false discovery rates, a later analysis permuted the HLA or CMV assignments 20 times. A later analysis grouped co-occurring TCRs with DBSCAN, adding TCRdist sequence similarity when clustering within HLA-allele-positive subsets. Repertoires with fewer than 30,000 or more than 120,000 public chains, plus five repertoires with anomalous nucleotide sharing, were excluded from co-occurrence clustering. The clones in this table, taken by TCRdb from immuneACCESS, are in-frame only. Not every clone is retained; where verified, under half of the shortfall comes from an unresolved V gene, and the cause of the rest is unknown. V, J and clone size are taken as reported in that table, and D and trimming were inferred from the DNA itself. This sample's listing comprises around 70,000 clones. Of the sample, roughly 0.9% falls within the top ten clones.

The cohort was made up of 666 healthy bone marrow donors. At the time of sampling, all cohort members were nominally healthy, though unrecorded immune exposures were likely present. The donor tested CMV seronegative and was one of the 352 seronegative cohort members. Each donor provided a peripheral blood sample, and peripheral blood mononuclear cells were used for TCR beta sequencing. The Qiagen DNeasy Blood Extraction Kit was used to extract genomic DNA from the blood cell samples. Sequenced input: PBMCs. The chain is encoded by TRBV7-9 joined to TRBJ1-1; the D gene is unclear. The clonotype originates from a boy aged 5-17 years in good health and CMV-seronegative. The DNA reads TGTGCCAGCAGCTCAAGAGCGGACACTGAAGCTTTCTTT. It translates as CASSSRADTEAFF.